Listed below are T cell receptor beta chains from one sample, sequenced in a study of blood T cell repertoires in COVID-19. Repertoires were generated with immunoSEQ multiplex PCR, while TCRdb's copy carries only in-frame clones and drops some. Of just under 55,000 clones in the sample, around nine tenths are singletons; the top ten hold approximately 4.1%. Material for sequencing was peripheral blood. Every receptor here comes from a man aged 45 to 65 with acute or convalescent COVID-19. Both conserved end residues are part of each CDR3. D genes are given only for firm matches. Size tells how often a clone was seen (once, few, many) or the class of an expanded clone, and some rows leave it out.

V gene: TRBV6-1; J gene: TRBJ1-2; CDR3 length: 14; D gene: -; clone size: -; CDR3 DNA: TGTGCCAGCAGTGAGAATCGACAGGTCGGCGGCTACACCTTC; CDR3 protein: CASSENRQVGGYTF
V gene: TRBV5-4; J gene: TRBJ1-1; CDR3 length: 15; D gene: -; clone size: -; CDR3 DNA: TGTGCCAGCAGCTTGGGTGGGCAGAAGAACACTGAAGCTTTCTTT; CDR3 protein: CASSLGGQKNTEAFF
V gene: TRBV30; J gene: TRBJ1-2; CDR3 length: 14; D gene: TRBD1; clone size: once; CDR3 DNA: TGTGCCTGGAGTCCCTTAACAGGGGCCTATGGCTACACCTTC; CDR3 protein: CAWSPLTGAYGYTF
V gene: TRBV10-3; J gene: TRBJ2-1; CDR3 length: 14; D gene: TRBD1; clone size: -; CDR3 DNA: TGTGCCATCAGTGAGTGGACAGGGGTAAACGAGCAGTTCTTC; CDR3 protein: CAISEWTGVNEQFF
V gene: TRBV21-1; J gene: TRBJ2-5; CDR3 length: 17; D gene: -; clone size: -; CDR3 DNA: TGTGCCAGCAGCAAAGACGACAGGGAGCCTTTCCAAGAGACCCAGTACTTC; CDR3 protein: CASSKDDREPFQETQYF
V gene: TRBV9; J gene: TRBJ2-3; CDR3 length: 16; D gene: TRBD2; clone size: -; CDR3 DNA: TGTGCCAGCAGCGTAGATAGCGGGAGAGGGTCAGATACGCAGTATTTT; CDR3 protein: CASSVDSGRGSDTQYF
V gene: TRBV7-9; J gene: TRBJ2-7; CDR3 length: 13; D gene: TRBD1; clone size: -; CDR3 DNA: TGTGCCAGCAGCCCCCGGGACAGCCTCGAGCAGTACTTC; CDR3 protein: CASSPRDSLEQYF
V gene: TRBV19; J gene: TRBJ1-1; CDR3 length: 13; D gene: -; clone size: -; CDR3 DNA: TGTGCCACCAAGACTCCCAGGGTGACTGAAGCTTTCTTT; CDR3 protein: CATKTPRVTEAFF
V gene: TRBV15; J gene: TRBJ2-3; CDR3 length: 16; D gene: TRBD1; clone size: -; CDR3 DNA: TGTGCCACCAGCACCACGCGACAGGGGTACACAGATACGCAGTATTTT; CDR3 protein: CATSTTRQGYTDTQYF
V gene: TRBV25-1; J gene: TRBJ2-7; CDR3 length: 14; D gene: -; clone size: -; CDR3 DNA: TGTGCCAGCAGTGGCGGACAACTGGGGAACGAGCAGTACTTC; CDR3 protein: CASSGGQLGNEQYF
V gene: TRBV19; J gene: TRBJ1-1; CDR3 length: 17; D gene: TRBD1; clone size: -; CDR3 DNA: TGTGCCAGTAGTACGGGGACAGACGGACTATCGAACACTGAAGCTTTCTTT; CDR3 protein: CASSTGTDGLSNTEAFF
V gene: TRBV19; J gene: TRBJ1-6; CDR3 length: 15; D gene: TRBD1; clone size: -; CDR3 DNA: TGTGCCAGTAAACCGGGACAGGGTCCAATTTCACCCCTCCACTTT; CDR3 protein: CASKPGQGPISPLHF
V gene: TRBV5-1; J gene: TRBJ2-3; CDR3 length: 16; D gene: TRBD2; clone size: -; CDR3 DNA: TGCGCCAGCAGGACGGGACTAGCGGGAGAAACAGATACGCAGTATTTT; CDR3 protein: CASRTGLAGETDTQYF
V gene: TRBV24-1; J gene: TRBJ1-2; CDR3 length: 18; D gene: TRBD1; clone size: -; CDR3 DNA: TGTGCCACCAGTGATTCTGGACAGGGCGTTCCAACTAACTATGGCTACACCTTC; CDR3 protein: CATSDSGQGVPTNYGYTF
V gene: TRBV5-1; J gene: TRBJ1-4; CDR3 length: 18; D gene: TRBD1; clone size: -; CDR3 DNA: TGCGCCAGCAGCTTGATCCCCGGGACAGTGGGGTCGAGCGAAAAACTGTTTTTT; CDR3 protein: CASSLIPGTVGSSEKLFF
V gene: TRBV5-1; J gene: TRBJ1-6; CDR3 length: 17; D gene: -; clone size: -; CDR3 DNA: TGCGCCAGCAGCTTGCTTATGTCGGGGGGCGTAGGATCACCCCTCCACTTT; CDR3 protein: CASSLLMSGGVGSPLHF
V gene: TRBV7-2; J gene: TRBJ1-1; CDR3 length: 14; D gene: -; clone size: -; CDR3 DNA: TGTGCCAGCAGCTTAGTGGGGCTTTACACTGAAGCTTTCTTT; CDR3 protein: CASSLVGLYTEAFF
V gene: TRBV24-1; J gene: TRBJ1-5; CDR3 length: 18; D gene: -; clone size: -; CDR3 DNA: TGTGCCACCAGTGATGGGAGGGACAAACTATATAGCAATCAGCCCCAGCATTTT; CDR3 protein: CATSDGRDKLYSNQPQHF
V gene: TRBV7-9; J gene: TRBJ1-1; CDR3 length: 15; D gene: TRBD1; clone size: -; CDR3 DNA: TGTGCCAGCAGCTTAGCAGCAGGGGGAAGTACTGAAGCTTTCTTT; CDR3 protein: CASSLAAGGSTEAFF
V gene: TRBV29-1; J gene: TRBJ2-3; CDR3 length: 14; D gene: TRBD2; clone size: -; CDR3 DNA: TGCAGCGTTGATTCGGGGGGAGGGACAGATACGCAGTATTTT; CDR3 protein: CSVDSGGGTDTQYF
V gene: TRBV5-1; J gene: TRBJ2-7; CDR3 length: 15; D gene: TRBD2; clone size: -; CDR3 DNA: TGCGCCAGCAGCTTGGGACTAGCGGGGACCTACGAGCAGTACTTC; CDR3 protein: CASSLGLAGTYEQYF
V gene: TRBV6-5; J gene: TRBJ1-2; CDR3 length: 14; D gene: TRBD1; clone size: -; CDR3 DNA: TGTGCCAGCAGTTCTGGAGGGGGCGTCTATGGCTACACCTTC; CDR3 protein: CASSSGGGVYGYTF
V gene: TRBV6-1; J gene: TRBJ2-5; CDR3 length: 13; D gene: -; clone size: -; CDR3 DNA: TGTGCCAGCAGTGAACAAGGGGGAGAGACCCAGTACTTC; CDR3 protein: CASSEQGGETQYF
V gene: TRBV15; J gene: TRBJ2-3; CDR3 length: 17; D gene: -; clone size: -; CDR3 DNA: TGTGCCACCAGCAGAGAGGAGTTGGTACGTGGCACAGATACGCAGTATTTT; CDR3 protein: CATSREELVRGTDTQYF